This T cell receptor beta chain derives from a study of blood T cell repertoires in COVID-19. Those who participated ranged in age from 18 to 89 years and resided in about two dozen US areas. Recovered participants had two consecutive negative NP/OP PCR tests, healthcare professional clearance, or symptom resolution. The CDR3 extends over 15 amino acids. From germline, CDR1 is LNHDA and CDR2 SQIVND (reference sequence). V lost 5 bases and J lost 6, with 17 bases in between. Per the authors' pipeline: Using reference gene primer amplification, nucleated cell counts were estimated. Libraries were prepared by immunoSEQ multiplex PCR; TCRdb keeps only in-frame clonotypes and omits some of them. V and J calls and clone size are given by that table; D and trimming were obtained from the DNA. Of more than 450,000 clones detected, roughly 87% appear once; the ten largest clones hold 0.65% to 0.9%.

This TCR came from a woman younger than 30 who had recovered from COVID-19. The chain joins TRBV19 to TRBJ2-1; tentative D call: TRBD1 (6 bases). The sample consisted of PBMCs or T cells enriched from blood (not recorded which). DNA of the CDR3: TGTGCCAGTAGTTTACGGGACATAAGGGGCAATGAGCAGTTCTTC. It specifies CASSLRDIRGNEQFF.